A selection of T cell receptor beta chains follows, all from one sample in a study of blood T cell repertoires in COVID-19. Repertoires were generated with immunoSEQ multiplex PCR, while TCRdb's copy carries only in-frame clones and drops some. The repertoire holds 85,000 to 90,000 clones, with roughly 84% as singletons. Source material: peripheral blood. These receptors originate from a man between 65 and 85 years old with acute or convalescent COVID-19. Both conserved end residues are part of each CDR3. The order of the fields is J gene, V gene, clone size, D gene, CDR3 protein, CDR3 DNA. The D gene is left open where the match is weak. Not every row has a clone size; where given, it reads once, few, many or a size class.

J: TRBJ1-5; V: TRBV27; size: .; D: TRBD1; CDR3: CASSRTGYALEPQHF; DNA: TGTGCCAGCAGCCGGACAGGGTATGCTTTGGAGCCCCAGCATTTT
J: TRBJ2-7; V: TRBV7-2; size: .; D: .; CDR3: CASSLALAYEQYF; DNA: TGTGCCAGCAGCTTAGCACTAGCATACGAGCAGTACTTC
J: TRBJ1-2; V: TRBV19; size: .; D: .; CDR3: CASSIAGIPNYGYTF; DNA: TGTGCCAGTAGTATAGCCGGGATCCCCAACTATGGCTACACCTTC
J: TRBJ2-2; V: TRBV5-1; size: .; D: TRBD1; CDR3: CASSLGQGGTGELFF; DNA: TGCGCCAGCAGCTTGGGACAGGGGGGCACCGGGGAGCTGTTTTTT
J: TRBJ2-1; V: TRBV5-1; size: few; D: .; CDR3: CASSTVGGRSYNEQFF; DNA: TGCGCCAGCAGCACCGTGGGCGGGCGATCCTACAATGAGCAGTTCTTC
J: TRBJ2-5; V: TRBV6-4; size: .; D: .; CDR3: CASSDSSETQYF; DNA: TGTGCCAGCAGTGACTCGAGCGAGACCCAGTACTTC
J: TRBJ1-4; V: TRBV10-3; size: .; D: .; CDR3: CAISESRRGRSEKLFF; DNA: TGTGCCATCAGTGAGTCTAGGAGGGGCCGAAGTGAAAAACTGTTTTTT
J: TRBJ2-3; V: TRBV11-2; size: .; D: .; CDR3: CASSTDSWVDTQYF; DNA: TGTGCCAGCAGCACGGACTCGTGGGTAGATACGCAGTATTTT
J: TRBJ2-5; V: TRBV7-6; size: .; D: TRBD2; CDR3: CASSLERGGQETQYF; DNA: TGTGCCAGCAGCTTAGAGCGGGGGGGCCAAGAGACCCAGTACTTC
J: TRBJ2-3; V: TRBV5-1; size: .; D: TRBD1; CDR3: CASSLAGQGVDTQYF; DNA: TGCGCCAGCAGCTTGGCGGGACAGGGGGTAGATACGCAGTATTTT
J: TRBJ2-2; V: TRBV9; size: .; D: TRBD2; CDR3: CASSVDASGGASKYGELFF; DNA: TGTGCCAGCAGCGTAGACGCTAGCGGGGGGGCCTCTAAGTACGGGGAGCTGTTTTTT
J: TRBJ1-5; V: TRBV11-1; size: .; D: .; CDR3: CASSLLADQPQHF; DNA: TGTGCCAGCAGCTTGCTTGCAGATCAGCCCCAGCATTTT
J: TRBJ2-3; V: TRBV5-1; size: .; D: .; CDR3: CASSLRADTQYF; DNA: TGCGCCAGCAGCTTGCGAGCAGATACGCAGTATTTT
J: TRBJ1-5; V: TRBV4-2; size: .; D: .; CDR3: CASSQDGGSNQPQHF; DNA: TGTGCCAGCAGCCAAGACGGGGGGTCCAATCAGCCCCAGCATTTT
J: TRBJ1-4; V: TRBV19; size: .; D: .; CDR3: CASRNPKGATNEKLFF; DNA: TGTGCCAGTAGGAACCCCAAAGGGGCGACTAATGAAAAACTGTTTTTT
J: TRBJ2-5; V: TRBV7-8; size: .; D: TRBD2; CDR3: CASSLEGRRGANQETQYF; DNA: TGTGCCAGCAGCTTAGAAGGGAGGCGGGGGGCCAACCAAGAGACCCAGTACTTC
J: TRBJ1-2; V: TRBV27; size: .; D: TRBD1; CDR3: CASSPTGGSYGYTF; DNA: TGTGCCAGCAGTCCGACAGGGGGCTCATATGGCTACACCTTC
J: TRBJ1-5; V: TRBV2; size: once; D: .; CDR3: CASSESRYQPQHF; DNA: TGTGCCAGCAGTGAGAGCCGGTACCAGCCCCAGCATTTT
J: TRBJ2-1; V: TRBV9; size: few; D: .; CDR3: CASSPQTDNEQFF; DNA: TGTGCCAGCAGCCCTCAGACAGACAATGAGCAGTTCTTC
J: TRBJ1-4; V: TRBV7-2; size: .; D: .; CDR3: CASSLYTGEKLFF; DNA: TGTGCCAGCAGCTTATATACGGGTGAAAAACTGTTTTTT
J: TRBJ1-4; V: TRBV3-1/TRBV3-2; size: .; D: .; CDR3: CASSQKGGKLFF; DNA: TGTGCCAGCAGCCAAAAAGGGGGAAAACTGTTTTTT
J: TRBJ2-2; V: TRBV20-1; size: once; D: .; CDR3: CSASQTTGELFF; DNA: TGCAGTGCTAGTCAGACAACCGGGGAGCTGTTTTTT
J: TRBJ1-1; V: TRBV14; size: .; D: .; CDR3: CASSPGANTEAFF; DNA: TGTGCCAGCAGCCCTGGAGCGAACACTGAAGCTTTCTTT
J: TRBJ2-7; V: TRBV3-1/TRBV3-2; size: once; D: .; CDR3: CASSLRSGPKEGEQYF; DNA: TGTGCCAGCAGCTTACGCTCCGGGCCCAAGGAGGGCGAGCAGTACTTC
J: TRBJ2-7; V: TRBV5-1; size: once; D: .; CDR3: CASRADGYEQYF; DNA: TGCGCCAGCAGAGCGGACGGCTACGAGCAGTACTTC
J: TRBJ2-1; V: TRBV7-2; size: .; D: .; CDR3: CASSLGESYNEQFF; DNA: TGTGCCAGCAGCTTAGGGGAGTCCTACAATGAGCAGTTCTTC
J: TRBJ2-3; V: TRBV3-1/TRBV3-2; size: .; D: TRBD1; CDR3: CASSHYRDSVNTQYF; DNA: TGTGCCAGCAGCCATTACCGGGACAGCGTAAATACGCAGTATTTT